The next 12 T cell receptor beta chains were all read from a single sample in a study of CD8 T cells in Susac syndrome. Random hexamers primed reverse transcription of roughly 0.5 to 1 ug RNA. TCRdb used MiXCR to reprocess the immunoSEQ multiplex PCR reads, holding one entry per CDR3 protein. The repertoire includes around 180,000 distinct CDR3 sequences, 85% to 95% of them detected once, and more than 0.095% sits in the top ten. The material sequenced was CD4+ T cells from PBMCs. The source of these receptors is a human donor with Susac syndrome.

The gene calls are TRBV2 and TRBJ1-1, with unresolved D. The CDR3 is 13 amino acids. The V gene lost 3 bases and the J gene lost 5 bases, with 10 bases spanning the gap. Germline V gene lookup returns CDR1 SNHLY and CDR2 FYNNEI. CDR3 in DNA: TGTGCCAGCAGTGACGGTGGGAGGACTGAAGCTTTCTTT. Its protein product is CASSDGGRTEAFF.

This chain uses TRBV19 with TRBJ1-1; D gene ambiguous. The V gene lost 5 bases and the J gene lost 12 bases, with 31 bases spanning the gap. The CDR3 is made up of 17 amino acids. Looked up from germline, CDR1 is LNHDA and CDR2 is SQIVND (reference sequence). The CDR3 DNA sequence: TGTGCCAGTAGTCCCAACCCACGGGCGGTCGCATCCGGTGGATCTTTCTTT. Translation: CASSPNPRAVASGGSFF.

The rearrangement uses TRBV15 and TRBJ1-4; tentative D call: TRBD1 (5 bases). The germline V gene encodes CDR1 LNHNV and CDR2 YYDKDF (reference sequence). With 5 bases removed from V and 8 bases from J, the gap between germline ends came to 18 bases. The CDR3 totals 15 residues. The CDR3 region is CATSGTRGGKEKLFF. CDR3 nucleotide sequence: TGTGCCACCAGCGGTACTAGGGGTGGTAAAGAAAAACTGTTTTTT.

Only a few counts were recorded for this clonotype. The V gene is TRBV2, the J gene TRBJ2-1, with D unclear. The V end lost 1 base, the J end lost 2 bases, and 3 bases lay between the germline ends. Germline V lookup: CDR1 SNHLY, CDR2 FYNNEI. This CDR3 has 13 residues. CDR3 sequence reads: CASSEGPYNEQFF. DNA for the CDR3: TGTGCCAGCAGTGAAGGCCCCTACAATGAGCAGTTCTTC.

The chain has TRBV6-6 and TRBJ1-2; D remains ambiguous. From germline, CDR1 is MNHNY and CDR2 SVGAGI (reference sequence). Deletions cut 2 bases from V and 3 bases from J, with 7 bases between. This CDR3 is 13 amino acids long. The CDR3 region is CASSYEQYYGYTF. The CDR3 DNA follows: TGTGCCAGCAGTTACGAGCAGTACTATGGCTACACCTTC.

The chain's CDR3 is CSVSVTGTPNTEAFF. The CDR3 DNA reads TGCAGCGTTAGCGTGACCGGGACCCCGAACACTGAAGCTTTCTTT. This chain joins TRBV29-1 and TRBJ1-1; possible D gene TRBD1, 5 bases. Germline V gives CDR1 SQVTM, CDR2 ANQGSEA. V dropped 5 bases and J dropped 1 base, with 17 bases sitting between them. CDR3 length equals 15 residues.

This chain joins TRBV18 and TRBJ1-5, with TRBD1 matching over 10 bases. The V gene end was trimmed by 6 bases and the J gene end by 5 bases; junction bases not matched to a gene: 7. The CDR3 has 15 amino acids. Germline assignment: CDR1 KGHSH and CDR2 LQKENI. CDR3 residues: CASSRDRGGHQPQHF. The CDR3 DNA is TGTGCCAGCTCCCGGGACAGGGGAGGGCATCAGCCCCAGCATTTT.

The count of this clonotype is one. V gene TRBV29-1 combines with J gene TRBJ2-1; tentatively, D is TRBD2 (6 bases). Trimming stripped 0 bases from V and 15 bases from J, with 12 bases between. The CDR3 spans 11 residues. CDR1 is SQVTM and CDR2 is ANQGSEA in the germline V gene. The CDR3 DNA is TGCAGCGTTGAAGATGGAGGGGTGGCGTTCTTC. Translating it yields CSVEDGGVAFF.

The chain is built from TRBV7-6 and TRBJ1-3, with D maybe TRBD1 (6 bases). The V gene's germline CDR1 is SGHVS and CDR2 FNYEAQ. CDR3 length equals 16 residues. V lost 5 bases and J lost 0, with 14 bases in between. In DNA, the CDR3 is TGTGCCAGCAGCCTTCAACAGGGAAACTCTGGAAACACCATATATTTT. Protein: CASSLQQGNSGNTIYF. Full variable domain (rest looked up from reference TRBV7-6 and TRBJ1-3): GAGVSQSPRYKVTKRGQDVALRCDPISGHVSLYWYRQALGQGPEFLTYFNYEAQQDKSGLPNDRFSAERPEGSISTLTIQRTEQRDSAMYRCASSLQQGNSGNTIYFGEGSWLTVV.

The CDR3 loop is CASSSYPVNTEAFF. The DNA for the CDR3 is TGTGCCAGCAGCTCCTATCCTGTGAACACTGAAGCTTTCTTT. The chain uses TRBV7-9 and TRBJ1-1; D uncertain. From germline, CDR1 is SEHNR and CDR2 FQNEAQ (reference sequence). CDR3 length: 14 amino acids. The V and J ends lost 4 bases and 0 bases respectively, with 9 bases between them.

This chain links TRBV12-3 or TRBV12-4 with TRBJ1-5; D uncertain. This CDR3 is 14 amino acids long. Trimming shortened V by 3 bases and J by 3 bases, and 9 bases separated the two germline ends. Written as DNA, the CDR3 is TGTGCCAGCAGTTTTGCGACGGACAATCAGCCCCAGCATTTT. It encodes CASSFATDNQPQHF.

J is TRBJ1-2 and V is TRBV5-6, with D possibly being TRBD1 (6 bases). V was trimmed by 4 bases and J by 0 bases, leaving 22 bases between them. From germline, CDR1 is SGHDT and CDR2 YYEEEE. There are 18 residues in the CDR3. The CDR3: CASSRRRSGTPANYGYTF. The DNA of the CDR3 is TGTGCCAGCAGCCGGCGGAGGTCCGGGACACCTGCTAACTATGGCTACACCTTC.